The next 5 T cell receptor beta chains were all read from a single sample in a study of technical replicates of blood from several donors. Sequencing used immunoSEQ multiplex PCR; TCRdb keeps in-frame clones, though not all of them. Of approximately 50,000 clones in the sample, approximately 94% are singletons; the top ten hold about 0.22%. Input material: T cells isolated from PBMCs. The receptors shown here come from a human donor in good health.

The genes are TRBV12-5 and TRBJ2-2; a possible D gene is TRBD1 (6 bases). The CDR3 length is 16 residues. Germline V lookup: CDR1 LGHNT, CDR2 FRNRAP. V was trimmed by 2 bases and J by 8 bases, leaving 18 bases between them. The CDR3 bases are TGTGCTAGTGGTTTGACTCCCGGGACAAGGGAGGGGGAGCTGTTTTTT. Residues: CASGLTPGTREGELFF. The whole variable domain, filled in from reference TRBV12-5 and TRBJ2-2, reads DARVTQTPRHKVTEMGQEVTMRCQPILGHNTVFWYRQTMMQGLELLAYFRNRAPLDDSGMPKDRFSAEMPDATLATLKIQPSEPRDSAVYFCASGLTPGTREGELFFGEGSRLTVL.

This chain links TRBV5-6 with TRBJ1-2, with 7 nucleotides matching TRBD1. CDR3 length equals 14 residues. V dropped 2 bases and J dropped 2; count of bases not matched to a gene: 3. Germline lookup yields CDR1 SGHDT and CDR2 YYEEEE. DNA for the CDR3: TGTGCCAGCAGCTTCCCGGGACAGAACTATGGCTACACCTTC. Protein: CASSFPGQNYGYTF.

The V call is TRBV7-9, the J call TRBJ1-2; 7 bases fit TRBD1. This CDR3 has 15 residues. Losses at the gene ends were 3 bases for V and 1 base for J; bases not matched to a gene: 5. From germline, CDR1 is SEHNR and CDR2 FQNEAQ (reference sequence). The CDR3 nucleotides are TGTGCCAGCAGCTTTCAAAGACAGGGTAACTATGGCTACACCTTC. It codes for CASSFQRQGNYGYTF.

The rearrangement uses TRBV7-6 and TRBJ1-4, with TRBD1 identical over 8 bases. The CDR3 sequence is 16 residues long. V was pared by 2 bases and J by 6 bases, with 8 bases of the junction left unmatched. Germline CDR1 and CDR2: SGHVS and FNYEAQ. DNA for the CDR3: TGTGCCAGCAGCTTATATAGGCAGGGGGCCTATGAAAAACTGTTTTTT. Its protein product is CASSLYRQGAYEKLFF.

The chain couples TRBV7-9 to TRBJ2-3, with TRBD1 matching over 7 bases. The CDR3 spans 19 residues. CDR1 and CDR2 from the germline V gene are SEHNR and FQNEAQ (reference sequence). Unmatched junction bases numbered 21, after V lost 4 bases and J lost 5 bases. The CDR3 sequence: CASSSAIPKDRDELDTQYF. The CDR3 region has the DNA TGTGCCAGCAGCTCCGCCATCCCAAAAGACAGGGACGAACTAGATACGCAGTATTTT.